This entry concerns a single TCR beta chain. The antigen remains undetermined. Germline-derived CDR1 and CDR2 are LGHNA and YSLEER. This CDR3 spans 16 amino acids. V was trimmed by 0 bases and J by 8 bases, leaving 19 bases between them. This record comes from a study of cytomegalovirus exposure and HLA in healthy donors. Study summary: Unique TCRs numbering about 87 million, obtained from HLA-typed donors, made up an early data release. Falling in the Caucasian-associated ancestry cluster were roughly 86% of approximately 410 genotyped donors. Findings and caveats of the study: Some V segments (TRBV6-2 and TRBV6-3 among them) were excluded as indistinguishable.

Both 60 Vbeta primers and 13 Jbeta primers went into the PCR. Sequencing was performed with immunoSEQ multiplex PCR; in TCRdb, only in-frame clones are kept and a portion is missing. The sample carries around 100,000 clones, about three quarters recorded once. This clonotype was obtained from a man between 40 and 49 years old in good health and CMV-seronegative. The sample taken for sequencing was PBMCs. This rearrangement joins TRBV4-3 to TRBJ1-2, with D tentatively TRBD1 (6 bases). In nucleotides, the CDR3 is TGCGCCAGCAGCCAAGATGGACAGTCCCCCTATGTAGGCTACACCTTC. It yields the protein CASSQDGQSPYVGYTF.